This entry lists 10 T cell receptor beta chains sequenced from one sample in a study of cytomegalovirus exposure and HLA in healthy donors. This PCR relied on a set of 60 Vbeta primers and 13 Jbeta primers. Generated by immunoSEQ multiplex PCR, the TCRdb table keeps only in-frame clones and is missing some. The table records some 180,000 clones, about three quarters of them present only once. Material: PBMCs. The receptors derive from a woman in her sixties in good health and CMV-seropositive.

This chain joins TRBV5-1 and TRBJ2-3; D is undetermined. The CDR3 loop spans 13 amino acids. Germline CDR1 is SGHRS and CDR2 is YFSETQ. Trimming took 0 bases from V and 6 from J, leaving 8 bases between them. The CDR3 sequence: CASSLVVTDTQYF. The CDR3 nucleotides are TGCGCCAGCAGCTTGGTAGTAACCGATACGCAGTATTTT. The whole variable domain, filled in from reference TRBV5-1 and TRBJ2-3, reads KAGVTQTPRYLIKTRGQQVTLSCSPISGHRSVSWYQQTPGQGLQFLFEYFSETQRNKGNFPGRFSGRQFSNSRSEMNVSTLELGDSALYLCASSLVVTDTQYFGPGTRLTVL.

The chain uses TRBV11-3 and TRBJ2-7; D gene unclear. This CDR3 spans 12 amino acids. Germline CDR1 and CDR2: SGHNT and YENEEA. V was trimmed by 4 bases and J by 2 bases, leaving 6 bases between them. CDR3 region: CASSYTPYEQYF. The CDR3 coding sequence is TGTGCCAGCAGCTACACCCCCTACGAGCAGTACTTC.

This clone was observed a single time. V gene TRBV9 combines with J gene TRBJ2-3; 9 bases match TRBD1. The CDR3 is made up of 14 amino acids. V dropped 5 bases and J dropped 0; count of bases not matched to a gene: 1. Germline V gene data show CDR1 as SGDLS and CDR2 as YYNGEE. The CDR3 region is CASRQGASTDTQYF. CDR3 nucleotide sequence: TGTGCCAGCAGACAGGGGGCGAGCACAGATACGCAGTATTTT.

J is TRBJ2-7 and V is TRBV4-3; 7 nucleotides align to TRBD1. CDR1 and CDR2 from the germline V gene are LGHNA and YSLEER. V lost 3 bases, J lost 3 bases, and 2 bases stayed unmatched. The CDR3 is 13 amino acids. CDR3 amino acids: CASSQDRFYEQYF. CDR3 bases: TGCGCCAGCAGCCAGGACAGGTTCTACGAGCAGTACTTC.

This rearrangement joins TRBV18 to TRBJ1-1; weak D call: TRBD1 (6 bases). Trimming left V 0 bases short and J 5 bases short, with 13 bases between. Germline CDR1 is KGHSH and CDR2 is LQKENI. This CDR3 comprises 15 residues. CDR3 loop: CASSPPNRDGTEAFF. CDR3 nucleotide sequence: TGTGCCAGCTCACCACCGAACAGGGATGGTACTGAAGCTTTCTTT.

The chain recombines TRBV27 with TRBJ1-6; 7 bases agree with TRBD1. CDR1 and CDR2 from the germline V gene are MNHEY and SMNVEV (reference sequence). The CDR3 sequence is 16 residues long. Germline trimming cut 6 bases from V and 5 bases from J; bases unmatched to any gene: 10. The DNA of the CDR3 is TGTGCCAGCAGCAACCACCGGGACAGTAATAATTCACCCCTCCACTTT. This encodes CASSNHRDSNNSPLHF.

The chain couples TRBV19 to TRBJ1-5, with 7 bases aligning to TRBD1. V shed 3 bases, J shed 1 base, and the junction held 6 bases outside the gene matches. The CDR3 loop spans 16 amino acids. Germline V gene sequence: CDR1 LNHDA, CDR2 SQIVND (reference sequence). The CDR3 loop is CASSIAPGGSNQPQHF. The CDR3 nucleotides are TGTGCCAGTAGTATCGCCCCAGGGGGAAGCAATCAGCCCCAGCATTTT.

A word on this clone: One junction end disagrees with the germline gene, perhaps due to a read error. The chain employs TRBV9 and TRBJ2-1; D gene uncertain. Germline CDR1 SGDLS, CDR2 YYNGEE. CDR3 length: 11 amino acids. The CDR3 sequence: CASSSSNEQFF. In nucleotides, the CDR3 is TGTGCCAGCAGCTCCTCCAATGAGCAGTTCTTC. The whole variable domain, filled in from reference TRBV9 and TRBJ2-1, reads DSGVTQTPKHLITATGQRVTLRCSPRSGDLSVYWYQQSLDQGLQFLIQYYNGEERAKGNILERFSAQQFPDLHSELNLSSLELGDSALYFCASSSSNEQFFGPGTRLTVL.

J is TRBJ2-1 and V is TRBV5-1, with D hard to call. The V gene's germline CDR1 is SGHRS and CDR2 YFSETQ. The CDR3 has 14 residues. Trimming removed 5 bases at V and 7 bases at J, with 16 bases between. CDR3 nucleotide sequence: TGCGCCAGCAGATGGGCCGACAACCAAAATGAGCAGTTCTTC. Encoded protein: CASRWADNQNEQFF.

The chain has TRBV6-1 and TRBJ2-5, with D perhaps matching TRBD1 (6 bases). This CDR3 spans 13 amino acids. Germline lookup yields CDR1 MNHNS and CDR2 SASEGT. V was shortened by 6 bases and J by 5 bases, with 13 bases between the two germline ends. As DNA, the CDR3 is TGTGCCAGCAGCTGGGGGCCGGGGGAGACCCAGTACTTC. Its translation is CASSWGPGETQYF.